This is a list of T cell receptor beta chains from one sample in a study of CD8+CD57+ T cells in acquired aplastic anemia. Each CDR3 protein gets one entry after TCRdb re-called the reads with MiXCR. The sample consists of under 250,000 distinct CDR3 sequences, about a third of them appearing once. The sequenced sample was sorted CD4+, CD8+, or CD8+CD57+ T cells (not recorded which) from PBMCs. Source of these receptors: a human donor in good health, serving as a control. CDR3s include the opening cysteine and the closing phenylalanine or tryptophan. A D gene is named only where the DNA matches it firmly. Where a row states a size, it is once, few, many or the class of an expanded clone; other rows omit it.

CDR3aa: CATSATGANVLTF
CDR3nt: TGTGCCACCTCAGCCACTGGGGCCAACGTCCTGACTTTC
v_gene: TRBV24-1
abundance: many
d_gene: -
j_gene: TRBJ2-6

CDR3aa: CASSLGQGSVETQYF
CDR3nt: TGTGCCAGCAGCTTGGGGCAGGGTTCGGTAGAGACCCAGTACTTC
v_gene: TRBV5-8
abundance: many
d_gene: -
j_gene: TRBJ2-5

CDR3aa: CAISEKRTSGDNEQFF
CDR3nt: TGTGCCATCAGTGAGAAGAGGACTAGCGGAGACAATGAGCAGTTCTTC
v_gene: TRBV10-3
abundance: few
d_gene: TRBD2
j_gene: TRBJ2-1

CDR3aa: CASRAGEKLFF
CDR3nt: TGTGCCAGCAGGGCGGGAGAAAAACTGTTTTTT
v_gene: TRBV2
abundance: -
d_gene: -
j_gene: TRBJ1-4

CDR3aa: CATSPRGDSYNEQFF
CDR3nt: TGTGCCACCAGTCCCCGGGGGGATAGCTACAATGAGCAGTTCTTC
v_gene: TRBV15
abundance: -
d_gene: TRBD2
j_gene: TRBJ2-1

CDR3aa: CSAAKLAGQNNSPLHF
CDR3nt: TGCAGTGCGGCGAAGTTGGCGGGACAGAACAATTCACCCCTCCACTTT
v_gene: TRBV20-1
abundance: -
d_gene: TRBD1
j_gene: TRBJ1-6

CDR3aa: CASSTRTEPYGYTF
CDR3nt: TGTGCCAGCAGCACCCGAACGGAACCCTATGGCTACACCTTC
v_gene: TRBV3-1
abundance: few
d_gene: -
j_gene: TRBJ1-2

CDR3aa: CASSKLGANYGYTF
CDR3nt: TGTGCCAGTAGTAAGCTAGGAGCTAACTATGGCTACACCTTC
v_gene: TRBV19
abundance: many
d_gene: -
j_gene: TRBJ1-2

CDR3aa: CASTQGEYNEQFF
CDR3nt: TGTGCCAGCACACAGGGGGAGTACAATGAGCAGTTCTTC
v_gene: TRBV2
abundance: many
d_gene: TRBD1
j_gene: TRBJ2-1

CDR3aa: CAISVVQVGGELFF
CDR3nt: TGTGCCATCAGTGTAGTACAAGTCGGCGGGGAGCTGTTTTTT
v_gene: TRBV10-3
abundance: many
d_gene: -
j_gene: TRBJ2-2

CDR3aa: CASSRDSGTNTEAFF
CDR3nt: TGTGCCAGCAGCCGGGACTCGGGGACGAACACTGAAGCTTTCTTT
v_gene: TRBV2
abundance: -
d_gene: -
j_gene: TRBJ1-1

CDR3aa: CASSQTTASEQYF
CDR3nt: TGCGCCAGCAGCCAAACGACGGCCTCCGAGCAGTACTTC
v_gene: TRBV4-1
abundance: -
d_gene: -
j_gene: TRBJ2-7

CDR3aa: CAWSDRVDTQYF
CDR3nt: TGTGCCTGGAGCGACCGGGTAGATACGCAGTATTTT
v_gene: TRBV30
abundance: -
d_gene: -
j_gene: TRBJ2-3

CDR3aa: CSARDSRKLSYEQYF
CDR3nt: TGCAGTGCTAGAGATTCGAGGAAGCTATCCTACGAGCAGTACTTC
v_gene: TRBV20-1
abundance: many
d_gene: -
j_gene: TRBJ2-7

CDR3aa: CASRSGQEFNQPQHF
CDR3nt: TGCGCCAGCAGAAGTGGACAGGAGTTCAATCAGCCCCAGCATTTT
v_gene: TRBV10-1
abundance: -
d_gene: TRBD1
j_gene: TRBJ1-5

CDR3aa: CASSYETGETEAFF
CDR3nt: TGTGCCAGCAGTTACGAGACAGGGGAGACTGAAGCTTTCTTT
v_gene: TRBV6-5
abundance: -
d_gene: TRBD1
j_gene: TRBJ1-1

CDR3aa: CASSVTTGQIYNEQFF
CDR3nt: TGTGCCAGCAGCGTAACTACGGGACAGATTTACAATGAGCAGTTCTTC
v_gene: TRBV9
abundance: few
d_gene: TRBD1
j_gene: TRBJ2-1

CDR3aa: CASRRTGGDYGYTF
CDR3nt: TGTGCCAGCAGGAGGACAGGGGGCGACTATGGCTACACCTTC
v_gene: TRBV6-1
abundance: -
d_gene: TRBD1
j_gene: TRBJ1-2

CDR3aa: CASSRGLGDSPLHF
CDR3nt: TGTGCCAGCAGCAGGGGACTGGGGGATTCACCCCTCCACTTT
v_gene: TRBV7-8
abundance: many
d_gene: -
j_gene: TRBJ1-6

CDR3aa: CASIPRINYGYTF
CDR3nt: TGTGCCAGCATCCCCAGGATTAACTATGGCTACACCTTC
v_gene: TRBV6-2/TRBV6-3
abundance: many
d_gene: -
j_gene: TRBJ1-2

CDR3aa: CASSLDGASGTGVNYGYTF
CDR3nt: TGTGCCAGCAGCTTAGATGGGGCGTCCGGGACAGGGGTAAACTATGGCTACACCTTC
v_gene: TRBV11-1
abundance: few
d_gene: TRBD1
j_gene: TRBJ1-2

CDR3aa: CASSFGVGGTEAFF
CDR3nt: TGTGCCAGCAGCTTCGGGGTAGGGGGCACTGAAGCTTTCTTT
v_gene: TRBV5-4
abundance: few
d_gene: -
j_gene: TRBJ1-1

CDR3aa: CASSMRGVSLCGYTF
CDR3nt: TGTGCCAGTAGTATGCGCGGTGTAAGTCTCTGTGGCTACACCTTC
v_gene: TRBV19
abundance: -
d_gene: -
j_gene: TRBJ1-2

CDR3aa: CASSLTGDRPMEAFF
CDR3nt: TGTGCCAGCAGCCTCACAGGCGACAGGCCTATGGAAGCTTTCTTT
v_gene: TRBV7-9
abundance: many
d_gene: -
j_gene: TRBJ1-1

CDR3aa: CASSLGGGDGNQPQHF
CDR3nt: TGTGCCAGCAGCTTAGGGGGGGGCGACGGCAATCAGCCCCAGCATTTT
v_gene: TRBV11-2
abundance: -
d_gene: -
j_gene: TRBJ1-5

CDR3aa: CASRPDRGGNQPQHF
CDR3nt: TGCGCCAGCAGACCCGACAGGGGAGGCAATCAGCCCCAGCATTTT
v_gene: TRBV10-2
abundance: -
d_gene: TRBD1
j_gene: TRBJ1-5

CDR3aa: CATSSRFQDNNYGYTF
CDR3nt: TGTGCCACCAGCTCTCGGTTTCAGGACAATAACTATGGCTACACCTTC
v_gene: TRBV24-1
abundance: many
d_gene: -
j_gene: TRBJ1-2

CDR3aa: CASSQDGGTGTVNTEAFF
CDR3nt: TGTGCCAGCAGCCAAGATGGCGGAACCGGGACAGTGAACACTGAAGCTTTCTTT
v_gene: TRBV4-2
abundance: few
d_gene: TRBD1
j_gene: TRBJ1-1

CDR3aa: CASSSQGGNTEAFF
CDR3nt: TGTGCCAGCAGTTCCCAGGGAGGGAACACTGAAGCTTTCTTT
v_gene: TRBV6-6
abundance: many
d_gene: -
j_gene: TRBJ1-1

CDR3aa: CASPRYEQFF
CDR3nt: TGTGCCAGCCCACGCTATGAGCAGTTCTTC
v_gene: TRBV18
abundance: -
d_gene: -
j_gene: TRBJ2-1

CDR3aa: CASSRGASYNEQFF
CDR3nt: TGTGCCAGTAGTAGGGGGGCTTCTTACAATGAGCAGTTCTTC
v_gene: TRBV19
abundance: many
d_gene: -
j_gene: TRBJ2-1

CDR3aa: CASRAGGRSYGYTF
CDR3nt: TGTGCCAGTAGGGCAGGGGGCCGGAGCTATGGCTACACCTTC
v_gene: TRBV19
abundance: -
d_gene: TRBD1
j_gene: TRBJ1-2

CDR3aa: CASSEASFWGNQPQHF
CDR3nt: TGTGCCAGCAGTGAAGCGAGCTTCTGGGGCAATCAGCCCCAGCATTTT
v_gene: TRBV2
abundance: many
d_gene: -
j_gene: TRBJ1-5

CDR3aa: CASGSIRKGLAGGIPYEQYF
CDR3nt: TGTGCTAGTGGTTCCATACGAAAAGGACTAGCGGGGGGTATCCCCTACGAGCAGTACTTC
v_gene: TRBV12-5
abundance: -
d_gene: TRBD2
j_gene: TRBJ2-7

CDR3aa: CSAGYLGRAGLVDTQYF
CDR3nt: TGCAGTGCTGGGTACCTGGGGCGAGCGGGGCTAGTAGATACGCAGTATTTT
v_gene: TRBV20-1
abundance: many
d_gene: TRBD2
j_gene: TRBJ2-3

CDR3aa: CASSEDRDHGYTF
CDR3nt: TGTGCCAGCAGCGAGGACAGGGATCATGGCTACACCTTC
v_gene: TRBV7-3
abundance: many
d_gene: TRBD1
j_gene: TRBJ1-2

CDR3aa: CASSLGLWDRVETQYF
CDR3nt: TGTGCCAGCAGCTTGGGACTCTGGGACAGGGTTGAGACCCAGTACTTC
v_gene: TRBV5-8
abundance: many
d_gene: TRBD1
j_gene: TRBJ2-5

CDR3aa: CASSQGWTGVMVQYF
CDR3nt: TGCGCCAGCAGCCAAGGGTGGACAGGGGTTATGGTGCAGTACTTC
v_gene: TRBV4-1
abundance: -
d_gene: TRBD1
j_gene: TRBJ2-7

CDR3aa: CASSSLLTDTQYF
CDR3nt: TGTGCCAGCAGCTCCCTACTCACAGATACGCAGTATTTT
v_gene: TRBV14
abundance: -
d_gene: -
j_gene: TRBJ2-3

CDR3aa: CASSFRYGGEQETQYF
CDR3nt: TGTGCCAGCAGTTTTCGGTACGGGGGAGAACAAGAGACCCAGTACTTC
v_gene: TRBV27
abundance: few
d_gene: -
j_gene: TRBJ2-5

CDR3aa: CASSPGRGASRELFF
CDR3nt: TGTGCCAGCAGTCCCGGGAGGGGCGCCTCCAGGGAGCTGTTTTTT
v_gene: TRBV10-3
abundance: -
d_gene: TRBD2
j_gene: TRBJ2-2

CDR3aa: CASSLEPRLTEAFF
CDR3nt: TGTGCCAGCAGCTTAGAACCTCGCCTCACTGAAGCTTTCTTT
v_gene: TRBV7-9
abundance: many
d_gene: -
j_gene: TRBJ1-1

CDR3aa: CASSQENQIHYGYTF
CDR3nt: TGTGCCAGCAGCCAAGAAAACCAGATACACTATGGCTACACCTTC
v_gene: TRBV3-1
abundance: few
d_gene: -
j_gene: TRBJ1-2

CDR3aa: CASMSAERLYNEQFF
CDR3nt: TGTGCCAGCATGTCGGCAGAACGCCTCTACAATGAGCAGTTCTTC
v_gene: TRBV25-1
abundance: many
d_gene: -
j_gene: TRBJ2-1

CDR3aa: CASSQPTSGTGDTQYF
CDR3nt: TGTGCCAGTAGCCAACCCACTAGCGGGACTGGAGATACGCAGTATTTT
v_gene: TRBV19
abundance: many
d_gene: TRBD2
j_gene: TRBJ2-3

CDR3aa: CASSLVGGAGYTF
CDR3nt: TGCGCCAGCAGCTTGGTTGGAGGGGCTGGCTACACCTTC
v_gene: TRBV5-1
abundance: -
d_gene: -
j_gene: TRBJ1-2

CDR3aa: CASRYGTSLNSGANVLTF
CDR3nt: TGTGCCAGCAGGTACGGGACGTCCTTGAACTCTGGGGCCAACGTCCTGACTTTC
v_gene: TRBV6-2/TRBV6-3
abundance: few
d_gene: -
j_gene: TRBJ2-6

CDR3aa: CATSRDTIKTPDTEAFF
CDR3nt: TGTGCCACCAGCAGAGACACTATCAAGACACCGGACACTGAAGCTTTCTTT
v_gene: TRBV15
abundance: many
d_gene: -
j_gene: TRBJ1-1

CDR3aa: CASSHSGPNTEASF
CDR3nt: TGCGCCAGCAGCCATTCAGGGCCGAACACTGAAGCTTCCTTT
v_gene: TRBV5-1
abundance: -
d_gene: -
j_gene: TRBJ1-1

CDR3aa: CASTVTGGGGDQPQHF
CDR3nt: TGTGCCAGCACCGTTACGGGGGGCGGCGGGGATCAGCCCCAGCATTTT
v_gene: TRBV10-3
abundance: -
d_gene: -
j_gene: TRBJ1-5

CDR3aa: CSASGTSGGSDTQYF
CDR3nt: TGCAGTGCTTCCGGGACTAGCGGGGGATCAGATACGCAGTATTTT
v_gene: TRBV20-1
abundance: many
d_gene: TRBD2
j_gene: TRBJ2-3

CDR3aa: CASKNRDYNEQFF
CDR3nt: TGTGCCAGTAAGAACAGGGACTACAATGAGCAGTTCTTC
v_gene: TRBV25-1
abundance: -
d_gene: -
j_gene: TRBJ2-1

CDR3aa: CASSRLVGEQYF
CDR3nt: TGTGCCAGCAGTAGACTAGTCGGCGAGCAGTACTTC
v_gene: TRBV6-1
abundance: -
d_gene: -
j_gene: TRBJ2-7

CDR3aa: CASRGGFTEAFF
CDR3nt: TGTGCCAGCAGGGGTGGGTTCACTGAAGCTTTCTTT
v_gene: TRBV9
abundance: few
d_gene: -
j_gene: TRBJ1-1

CDR3aa: CASSLGRGRDRGLSNYGYTF
CDR3nt: TGTGCCAGCAGCTTAGGTCGTGGTCGGGACAGGGGGCTAAGTAACTATGGCTACACCTTC
v_gene: TRBV11-2
abundance: few
d_gene: TRBD1
j_gene: TRBJ1-2

CDR3aa: CASSLARAGANTGELFF
CDR3nt: TGCGCCAGCAGCTTGGCCCGAGCGGGGGCGAACACCGGGGAGCTGTTTTTT
v_gene: TRBV5-1
abundance: -
d_gene: TRBD2
j_gene: TRBJ2-2

CDR3aa: CATSDLGDRGAFF
CDR3nt: TGTGCCACCAGTGATTTGGGGGACAGGGGTGCTTTCTTT
v_gene: TRBV24-1
abundance: -
d_gene: TRBD1
j_gene: TRBJ1-1